These T cell receptor beta chains were read from a single sample in a study of blood T cell repertoires in COVID-19. Clones were read by immunoSEQ multiplex PCR, and TCRdb kept only the in-frame ones, dropping some. The repertoire holds about 150,000 clones, with around 90% as singletons. Input material: peripheral blood. The receptors originated from a human donor in a cohort sampled during active COVID-19. The CDR3 runs from the conserved cysteine through the conserved F or W. The D gene is left open where the match is weak. Expanded clones get a size class; other rows say once, few or many, or leave the size out.

v_call	clone_size	j_call	d_call	cdr3_length	cdr3_nt	cdr3_aa
TRBV11-2	.	TRBJ2-1	.	16	TGTGCCAGCAGCTACAGGGTCTGGGGCTCCTACAATGAGCAGTTCTTC	CASSYRVWGSYNEQFF
TRBV27	.	TRBJ2-7	TRBD2	16	TGTGCCAGCAGTCTCTCCCCCGGGGGGGGGCGGTACGAGCAGTACTTC	CASSLSPGGGRYEQYF
TRBV16	.	TRBJ1-2	TRBD1	16	TGTGCCAGCAGCCTATCGGACAGGGCCTTGCAGGCTGGCTACACCTTC	CASSLSDRALQAGYTF
TRBV7-9	.	TRBJ1-1	.	14	TGTGCCAGCAGCTTAGAGGGAGGACCAACTGAAGCTTTCTTT	CASSLEGGPTEAFF
TRBV6-6	once	TRBJ1-2	TRBD1	14	TGTGCCAGCAGTTACCCCGGGACAGGGAGTAGCTACACCTTC	CASSYPGTGSSYTF
TRBV7-3	.	TRBJ1-2	.	16	TGTGCCAGCAGCTTAACAGGGGGAGTTTATAACTATGGCTACACCTTC	CASSLTGGVYNYGYTF
TRBV27	.	TRBJ2-7	TRBD1	12	TGTGCCAGCTCGGACAGGGTCGACGAGCAGTACTTC	CASSDRVDEQYF
TRBV6-5	.	TRBJ1-5	.	14	TGTGCCAGCTGGAATCGACAGGGCAATCAGCCCCAGCATTTT	CASWNRQGNQPQHF
TRBV7-2	.	TRBJ2-3	TRBD2	16	TGTGCCAGCAGCAGGGCTAGCGGGACACGCACAGATACGCAGTATTTT	CASSRASGTRTDTQYF
TRBV9	.	TRBJ2-3	TRBD2	16	TGTGCCAGCAGCATCAGAGCGGGGGCGGGCACAGATACGCAGTATTTT	CASSIRAGAGTDTQYF
TRBV9	.	TRBJ1-1	TRBD1	14	TGTGCCAGCAGCGCAGGGACAGGGGACACTGAAGCTTTCTTT	CASSAGTGDTEAFF
TRBV6-5	.	TRBJ2-1	TRBD2	15	TGTGCCAGCAGCTCTCTAGCGGGGGGGCCCGATGAGCAGTTCTTC	CASSSLAGGPDEQFF
TRBV7-9	.	TRBJ1-1	TRBD1	15	TGTGCCAGCAGCTCGTGGGGACAGGGGCCCACTGAAGCTTTCTTT	CASSSWGQGPTEAFF
TRBV4-1	once	TRBJ1-1	.	14	TGCGCCAGCAGCCGGGAGGTCGGGGGTCCTGAAGCTTTCTTT	CASSREVGGPEAFF
TRBV27	.	TRBJ2-2	.	15	TGTGCCAGCGGATTCTGGGCGGGTTTGACCGGGGAGCTGTTTTTT	CASGFWAGLTGELFF
TRBV10-3	.	TRBJ1-3	.	14	TGTGCCATCAGTGACGGGAGTGGGGGAAACACCATATATTTT	CAISDGSGGNTIYF
TRBV5-1	.	TRBJ2-1	TRBD2	14	TGCGCCAGCGCGGTCGGGGGGGCCTACAATGAGCAGTTCTTC	CASAVGGAYNEQFF
TRBV4-3	.	TRBJ2-5	TRBD2	16	TGCGCCAGCAGCCAAGTTCTAGCGGGGGGGCCTGAGACCCAGTACTTC	CASSQVLAGGPETQYF
TRBV9	.	TRBJ2-1	TRBD2	15	TGTGCCAGCAGCGCCGGGACTAGCGGTCTCAATGAGCAGTTCTTC	CASSAGTSGLNEQFF
TRBV18	.	TRBJ1-1	TRBD1	14	TGTGCCAGCTCACCGACAGGGGGCGAAGGTGAAGCTTTCTTT	CASSPTGGEGEAFF
TRBV11-2	.	TRBJ1-5	TRBD1	13	TGTGCCAGCAGCTGGACAGGTAATCAGCCCCAGCATTTT	CASSWTGNQPQHF
TRBV5-6	.	TRBJ2-5	.	15	TGTGCCAGCAGCTTACGAGCTCCGTACCAAGAGACCCAGTACTTC	CASSLRAPYQETQYF
TRBV7-2	.	TRBJ2-7	.	13	TGTGCCAGCAGCTTGGGGTCAGGGGACGAGCAGTACTTC	CASSLGSGDEQYF
TRBV18	once	TRBJ2-7	TRBD1	15	TGTGCCAGCTCAAAGACAACAGGGGGTACCTACGAGCAGTACTTC	CASSKTTGGTYEQYF
TRBV4-1	few	TRBJ2-7	.	16	TGCGCCAGCAGCCAAGTCGCGACAGGACCCCCCTCCGAGCAGTACTTC	CASSQVATGPPSEQYF
TRBV13	.	TRBJ2-6	TRBD2	15	TGTGCCAGCTTTCACCGGGGGGCTGGGGCCAACGTCCTGACTTTC	CASFHRGAGANVLTF
TRBV25-1	.	TRBJ1-2	TRBD1	18	TGTGCCAGCAGGGCGACAGGGGTCGAGAAGAGGATTAACTATGGCTACACCTTC	CASRATGVEKRINYGYTF
TRBV4-3	.	TRBJ2-1	.	16	TGCGCCAGCAGCCAAGGGTATAGCGACTACTACAATGAGCAGTTCTTC	CASSQGYSDYYNEQFF
TRBV6-2/TRBV6-3	.	TRBJ2-3	.	13	TGTGCCAGCAGTTTTCAGGGTCCAGATACGCAGTATTTT	CASSFQGPDTQYF
TRBV13	.	TRBJ2-3	TRBD2	18	TGTGCCAGCAGCCCTACGGCGGGACTAGCGGGGGCAGGCGATACGCAGTATTTT	CASSPTAGLAGAGDTQYF
TRBV6-5	once	TRBJ2-3	.	14	TGTGCCAGCAGTTACGACAGCTACACAGATACGCAGTATTTT	CASSYDSYTDTQYF
TRBV7-9	.	TRBJ2-2	TRBD1	16	TGTGCCAGCACCCCGGACAGGGGCCATAACACCGGGGAGCTGTTTTTT	CASTPDRGHNTGELFF
TRBV7-9	.	TRBJ1-3	.	16	TGTGCCAGCAGCCCGAAGCTTCCGAGCTCTGGAAACACCATATATTTT	CASSPKLPSSGNTIYF
TRBV10-3	.	TRBJ1-1	TRBD1	14	TGTGCCATCAGTCCGGGACAGAGGGGAACTGAAGCTTTCTTT	CAISPGQRGTEAFF
TRBV7-2	many	TRBJ2-7	TRBD1	15	TGTGCCAGCAGCGCCTCAAGGACAGGGCCATACGAGCAGTACTTC	CASSASRTGPYEQYF
TRBV4-3	.	TRBJ2-2	TRBD1	16	TGCGCCAGCAGCCAAAGGTTAGGACAGGGAACCGGGGAGCTGTTTTTT	CASSQRLGQGTGELFF
TRBV6-6	.	TRBJ1-4	TRBD1	13	TGTGCCAGCAGTTCACAGGGGGCCGAAAAACTGTTTTTT	CASSSQGAEKLFF
TRBV5-1	.	TRBJ2-5	TRBD2	16	TGCGCCAGCAGTTTTGAACTAGCGGGGGACCAAGAGACCCAGTACTTC	CASSFELAGDQETQYF
TRBV27	.	TRBJ1-6	.	14	TGTGCCAGCACTTCACGGGGGTCAAATTCACCCCTCCACTTT	CASTSRGSNSPLHF
TRBV5-1	.	TRBJ1-1	TRBD1	14	TGCGCCAGCAGCTGGGGACAGGTTGAGTCTGAAGCTTTCTTT	CASSWGQVESEAFF
TRBV5-1	.	TRBJ1-1	.	14	TGCGCCAGCAGCTCCTATAGTTTGAACACTGAAGCTTTCTTT	CASSSYSLNTEAFF
TRBV19	.	TRBJ1-4	.	16	TGTGCCAGTAGTATCGCTCTCCGGGATATGGGTGAAAAACTGTTTTTT	CASSIALRDMGEKLFF
TRBV3-1/TRBV3-2	.	TRBJ2-3	TRBD2	16	TGTGCCAGCAGCCTTGCGTCAGCGGGGGGCACAGATACGCAGTATTTT	CASSLASAGGTDTQYF
TRBV6-5	.	TRBJ2-6	.	16	TGTGCCAGCAGTTCCCAGGCTGGTTATGGGGCCAACGTCCTGACTTTC	CASSSQAGYGANVLTF
TRBV19	.	TRBJ1-1	TRBD1	15	TGTGCCAGTAGTACCGACAGGGTGGTGAACACTGAAGCTTTCTTT	CASSTDRVVNTEAFF
TRBV5-8	.	TRBJ2-1	TRBD1	14	TGTGCCAGCACACCGGGACAGGGGTACAATGAGCAGTTCTTC	CASTPGQGYNEQFF
TRBV4-2	.	TRBJ2-2	TRBD1	16	TGTGCCAGCAGCCAGGCCAGGGGGCGCAACACCGGGGAGCTGTTTTTT	CASSQARGRNTGELFF
TRBV28	.	TRBJ1-2	TRBD1	13	TGTGCCAGCAGACTCACAGGGGTTAGGTTCTACACCTTC	CASRLTGVRFYTF
TRBV19	.	TRBJ1-4	.	13	TGTGCCAGTAGTATAGGTTCGACAGCAAGACTGTTTTTT	CASSIGSTARLFF
TRBV6-1	.	TRBJ2-7	.	15	TGTGCCAGCAGTGAAGCTCCAGGACTTTCCTACGAGCAGTACTTC	CASSEAPGLSYEQYF
TRBV11-2	once	TRBJ1-1	.	15	TGTGCCAGCAGCTTAGTACAGACCCTGAACACTGAAGCTTTCTTT	CASSLVQTLNTEAFF
TRBV2	.	TRBJ2-5	TRBD2	16	TGTGCCACCTCGACCGGGACTAGTGGTGTTGGAGAGACCCAGTACTTC	CATSTGTSGVGETQYF
TRBV5-1	once	TRBJ1-1	.	15	TGCGCCAGCAGCTTGGCCCCAAGCGGGAACACTGAAGCTTTCTTT	CASSLAPSGNTEAFF
TRBV7-2	once	TRBJ2-3	TRBD2	17	TGTGCCAGCAGCACACGACTAGCGGGGGGTGGGACAGATACGCAGTATTTT	CASSTRLAGGGTDTQYF
TRBV5-1	.	TRBJ2-7	.	14	TGCGCCAGCAGCGCCGTACAGGGCACCTACGAGCAGTACTTC	CASSAVQGTYEQYF